A single sample gave rise to the 30 T cell receptor beta chains below, sequenced in a study of cytomegalovirus exposure and HLA in healthy donors. PCR employed 60 Vbeta and 13 Jbeta primers. Data came from immunoSEQ multiplex PCR; TCRdb stores just in-frame clones and leaves some out. The repertoire consists of over 130,000 clones, with roughly three fifths occurring once and the leading ten covering 6.5%. The sample was PBMCs. The source is a woman aged 60-75 years in good health and CMV-seronegative.

This clone was recorded a few times. The J gene is TRBJ2-3, the V gene TRBV18; 7 nucleotides line up with TRBD2. The CDR3 has 16 residues. Germline values: CDR1 KGHSH, CDR2 LQKENI. Trimming at V came to 0 bases and at J to 5 bases, leaving 8 bases not matched to a gene. The CDR3 here is CASSPPSGRGGDTQYF. The CDR3 DNA reads as TGTGCCAGCTCACCACCCAGCGGACGCGGGGGAGATACGCAGTATTTT.

V gene TRBV18 combines with J gene TRBJ1-3, with D possibly TRBD1 on 5 matching bases. Per germline, CDR1 KGHSH and CDR2 LQKENI. The ends were cut back, 1 base at V and 3 bases at J, with 10 bases in the middle. This CDR3 is 15 amino acids long. In nucleotides, the CDR3 is TGTGCCAGCTCACCACTGGTAGGGGATGGAAACACCATATATTTT. Protein product: CASSPLVGDGNTIYF.

The rearrangement links TRBV10-3 to TRBJ2-3; tentative D call: TRBD1 (6 bases). The germline V and J ends were trimmed by 4 bases and 7 bases, with 12 bases remaining between them. The V gene's germline CDR1 is ENHRY and CDR2 SYGVKD. The CDR3 is 13 residues long. This chain's CDR3 is CAISGAGENTQYF. In DNA form, the CDR3 reads TGTGCCATCAGTGGGGCAGGGGAAAATACGCAGTATTTT.

This clone was recorded a few times. The genes are TRBV4-2 and TRBJ2-3; 7 bases fit TRBD1. The CDR3 is 16 amino acids. The germline V gene encodes CDR1 LGHNA and CDR2 YNFKEQ. The trim removed 4 bases at V and 2 bases at J, leaving 9 bases unmatched. Written as DNA, the CDR3 is TGTGCCAGCAGCCCCAAGACAGGGTCACTCACAGATACGCAGTATTTT. It yields the protein CASSPKTGSLTDTQYF.

V and J are TRBV10-3 and TRBJ2-1, with TRBD1 identical over 9 bases. This CDR3 spans 15 amino acids. Trimming took 7 bases from V and 2 from J; bases not matched to a gene: 6. Germline loops: CDR1 ENHRY, CDR2 SYGVKD. The CDR3 DNA reads as TGTGCCATCAAGGGACAGGGATCGGCCTACAATGAGCAGTTCTTC. It encodes CAIKGQGSAYNEQFF.

The V and J genes are TRBV23-1 and TRBJ2-7, with D maybe TRBD1 (6 bases). TRBV23-1 is reported as an ORF; its role is uncertain. The CDR3 length is 15 residues. Deletions cut 5 bases from V and 5 bases from J, with 19 bases between. The CDR3 sequence is CASSYPPTGFHEQYF. In nucleotides, the CDR3 is TGCGCCAGCAGTTACCCACCTACAGGGTTCCACGAGCAGTACTTC.

The CDR3 sequence is CASSSAGREVHEQFF. DNA of the CDR3: TGTGCCAGCAGTTCGGCGGGGCGGGAGGTGCATGAGCAGTTCTTC. V is TRBV28 and J is TRBJ2-1; 8 nucleotides line up with TRBD2. The CDR3 sequence is 15 residues long. After removal of 4 bases from V and 8 bases from J, the junction contained 10 bases not matched to a gene. CDR1 is MDHEN and CDR2 is SYDVKM in the germline V gene.

The rearrangement joins TRBV6-1 to TRBJ2-7; TRBD2 aligns across 11 bases. Germline CDR1 is MNHNS and CDR2 is SASEGT. J gave up 4 bases and V 7 bases, and 3 bases lay outside the gene matches. The CDR3 length is 13 residues. The CDR3 sequence: CASILAGGYEQYF. Written as DNA, the CDR3 is TGTGCCAGCATTCTAGCGGGGGGATACGAGCAGTACTTC.

The CDR3 region is CSASGREQYF. CDR3 coding DNA: TGCAGTGCTTCTGGGCGCGAGCAGTACTTC. This rearrangement joins TRBV20-1 to TRBJ2-7, with no clear D. The germline V gene has CDR1 DFQATT and CDR2 SNEGSKA (reference sequence). Between the trimmed V and J ends, which lost 5 bases and 6 bases, there was a span of 8 bases. This CDR3 is built from 10 residues.

This clone was recorded once. V gene TRBV10-1 combines with J gene TRBJ2-1, with TRBD2 matching over 8 bases. The V gene end was trimmed by 3 bases and the J gene end by 6 bases; junction bases not matched to a gene: 22. The CDR3 sequence is 20 residues long. Germline lookup yields CDR1 WNHNN and CDR2 SYGVQD (reference sequence). The CDR3 nucleotides read TGCGCCAGCAGTGACGTAGGGACTAGGCTCCTTCTCCGGCGGTTCAATGAGCAGTTCTTC. Its protein product is CASSDVGTRLLLRRFNEQFF.

V is TRBV5-4 and J is TRBJ2-3, with D possibly TRBD1 on 5 matching bases. Trimming took 8 bases from V and 4 from J, leaving 8 bases between them. The CDR3 has 11 residues. Germline V lookup: CDR1 SGHNT, CDR2 YYREEE (reference sequence). The DNA of the CDR3 is TGTGCCAGTCAGGGCGCAGATACGCAGTATTTT. Translation gives CASQGADTQYF.

Turning to this clone: An end of the junction does not agree with germline; a read error may underlie this. The J gene is TRBJ2-1, the V gene TRBV10-1; D remains unclear. Germline V CDR1 and CDR2: WNHNN, SYGVQD (reference sequence). There are 11 residues in the CDR3. The CDR3 is CASSEYIEQFF. CDR3 nucleotide sequence: TGCGCCAGCAGTGAGTACATTGAGCAGTTCTTC.

Of note for this clone: The same CDR3 also results from other DNA sequences found in this sample. This chain uses TRBV6-6 with TRBJ1-3, with D unclear. V gave up 0 bases and J gave up 4 bases, with 7 bases separating them. The CDR3 sequence is 14 residues long. The germline V gene has CDR1 MNHNY and CDR2 SVGAGI (reference sequence). CDR3 loop: CASSYSEFGNTIYF. CDR3 nucleotides: TGTGCCAGCAGTTACTCCGAGTTCGGAAACACCATATATTTT.

The J gene is TRBJ2-5, the V gene TRBV27; 7 positions match TRBD2. J gave up 5 bases and V 4 bases, and 7 bases lay outside the gene matches. CDR3 size: 14 residues. In germline, CDR1 is MNHEY, CDR2 SMNVEV (reference sequence). CDR3 in amino acids: CASSSEAGRETQYF. CDR3 in DNA: TGTGCCAGCAGTTCCGAAGCGGGGAGGGAGACCCAGTACTTC.

This clone was picked up a small number of times. The V call is TRBV5-1, the J call TRBJ2-7; D possibly corresponds to TRBD1 (6 bases). The CDR3 contains 15 residues. Deletions cut 1 base from V and 2 bases from J, with 13 bases between. Germline CDR1 SGHRS, CDR2 YFSETQ. CDR3 in DNA: TGCGCCAGCAGCTTGACCGGGGACATAACCTACGAGCAGTACTTC. Its protein is CASSLTGDITYEQYF.

This sequence joins TRBV13 and TRBJ2-5; TRBD2 aligns across 7 bases. Germline CDR1 and CDR2: PRHDT and FYEKMQ (reference sequence). The CDR3 sequence is 14 residues long. Trimming took 6 bases from V and 5 from J; bases not matched to a gene: 9. The CDR3, as DNA: TGTGCCAGCAGGGTCGCGGGAGCCGGGGAGACCCAGTACTTC. This codes for CASRVAGAGETQYF.

The V and J genes are TRBV29-1 and TRBJ2-5, with D possibly matching TRBD1 (6 bases). The CDR3 runs 12 residues. Germline V gene data show CDR1 as SQVTM and CDR2 as ANQGSEA. V shed 6 bases and J shed 5 bases, with 13 bases lying between them. The chain's CDR3 is CSVETGPETQYF. The CDR3 DNA is TGCAGCGTGGAAACAGGGCCCGAGACCCAGTACTTC.

The V and J genes are TRBV6-1 and TRBJ2-7; TRBD2 matches at 9 bases. Trimming took 6 bases from V and 0 from J; bases not matched to a gene: 3. Germline V CDR1 and CDR2: MNHNS, SASEGT. The length of the CDR3 is 14 residues. The CDR3 DNA reads TGTGCCAGCAGGAGCGGGGGGCGCTCCTACGAGCAGTACTTC. Amino acid sequence: CASRSGGRSYEQYF.

This chain connects TRBV7-2 to TRBJ2-3, with TRBD2 matching 8 bases. The J segment lost 6 bases and the V segment lost 6 bases, leaving 14 bases of the junction unmatched. The CDR3 consists of 16 residues. Germline V gene lookup returns CDR1 SGHTA and CDR2 FQGNSA. The chain's CDR3 is CASSQRGGGSRDTQYF. The CDR3 DNA reads as TGTGCCAGCAGTCAACGAGGCGGGGGGTCCCGGGATACGCAGTATTTT.

This clone has just one count. This chain joins TRBV9 and TRBJ1-4, with 7 bases that match TRBD1. There are 14 residues in the CDR3. V shed 4 bases, J shed 4 bases, and the junction held 4 bases outside the gene matches. Per germline, CDR1 SGDLS and CDR2 YYNGEE. This CDR3 reads CASSPRTGNEKLFF. In nucleotides, the CDR3 is TGTGCCAGCAGCCCCCGGACAGGTAATGAAAAACTGTTTTTT.

CDR3: CASRPDSLNGYTF. In DNA form, the CDR3 reads TGTGCCAGTAGACCCGACAGCCTGAATGGCTACACCTTC. The chain employs TRBV19 and TRBJ1-2, with D tentatively TRBD1 (5 bases). Trimming removed 6 bases at V and 6 bases at J, with 14 bases between. CDR3 length equals 13 residues. CDR1 is LNHDA and CDR2 is SQIVND in the germline V gene (reference sequence).

The CDR3 spells CASSIDRDQPQHF. CDR3 in DNA: TGCGCCAGCAGCATAGACAGAGATCAGCCCCAGCATTTT. This chain joins TRBV5-1 and TRBJ1-5; tentative D call: TRBD1 (5 bases). The length of the CDR3 is 13 residues. Trimming removed 4 bases from V and 5 bases from J, with 10 bases in between. From germline, CDR1 is SGHRS and CDR2 YFSETQ.

This chain uses TRBV7-8 with TRBJ1-4; a weak D match, TRBD1 (6 bases). The germline V gene encodes CDR1 SGHVS and CDR2 FQNEAQ. Deletions cut 5 bases from V and 0 bases from J, with 16 bases between. The CDR3 loop spans 17 amino acids. The CDR3 loop is CASSQIQGLATNEKLFF. CDR3 DNA sequence: TGTGCCAGCAGCCAAATCCAGGGGCTTGCAACTAATGAAAAACTGTTTTTT.

The rearrangement links TRBV7-2 to TRBJ1-3; possible D gene TRBD1, 6 bases. From germline, CDR1 is SGHTA and CDR2 FQGNSA. Trimming took off 5 bases at V and 4 bases at J, with 9 bases between the two ends. The CDR3 consists of 13 residues. CDR3 region: CASSARGGNTIYF. Written as DNA, the CDR3 is TGTGCCAGCAGCGCTAGGGGGGGAAACACCATATATTTT. Variable domain in full (rest from reference TRBV7-2 and TRBJ1-3): GAGVSQSPSNKVTEKGKDVELRCDPISGHTALYWYRQSLGQGLEFLIYFQGNSAPDKSGLPSDRFSAERTGGSVSTLTIQRTQQEDSAVYLCASSARGGNTIYFGEGSWLTVV.

The chain is built from TRBV5-4 and TRBJ2-1; TRBD2 matches 7 bases. The CDR3 is 15 residues long. The germline V gene encodes CDR1 SGHNT and CDR2 YYREEE (reference sequence). Losses at the gene ends were 1 base for V and 4 bases for J; bases not matched to a gene: 5. CDR3 DNA sequence: TGTGCCAGCAGCTTGCGGGGGGTGGGTTACAATGAGCAGTTCTTC. Its protein is CASSLRGVGYNEQFF.

As DNA, the CDR3 is TGTGCCAGCAGCCCCGCCGGGACAGCGAACACTGAAGCTTTCTTT. It yields the protein CASSPAGTANTEAFF. The chain combines TRBV9 with TRBJ1-1; 7 nucleotides match TRBD1. The CDR3 is made up of 15 amino acids. Per germline, CDR1 SGDLS and CDR2 YYNGEE. V dropped 4 bases and J dropped 1; count of bases not matched to a gene: 7.

This rearrangement joins TRBV7-2 to TRBJ1-6, with D unresolved. The CDR3 contains 16 residues. V lost 5 bases to trimming and J lost 8 bases, with 19 bases between them. In germline, CDR1 is SGHTA, CDR2 FQGNSA. The CDR3 DNA reads TGTGCCAGCAGCCCAACTCCCGGAGCCCCTTATTCACCCCTCCACTTT. It translates to CASSPTPGAPYSPLHF.

This clone is a singleton in its sample. The chain combines TRBV28 with TRBJ2-1; D remains unclear. The CDR3 extends over 17 amino acids. Trimming left V 2 bases short and J 7 bases short, with 21 bases between. From germline, CDR1 is MDHEN and CDR2 SYDVKM. CDR3 in DNA: TGTGCCAGCAGTTTACCCGGTTCTAGTCACGGGTCGAATGAGCAGTTCTTC. This codes for CASSLPGSSHGSNEQFF. Full variable domain (missing parts from reference TRBV28 and TRBJ2-1): DVKVTQSSRYLVKRTGEKVFLECVQDMDHENMFWYRQDPGLGLRLIYFSYDVKMKEKGDIPEGYSVSREKKERFSLILESASTNQTSMYLCASSLPGSSHGSNEQFFGPGTRLTVL.

The genes are TRBV25-1 and TRBJ2-5; 8 bases are a match to TRBD1. Trimming at V came to 4 bases and at J to 2 bases, leaving 3 bases not matched to a gene. Germline values: CDR1 MGHDK, CDR2 SYGVNS. This CDR3 comprises 14 residues. The DNA for the CDR3 is TGTGCCAGCAGTGTTGGACAGGGACAAGAGACCCAGTACTTC. This gives the protein CASSVGQGQETQYF.

The chain employs TRBV5-1 and TRBJ2-5; a weak D match, TRBD2 (6 bases). The CDR3 loop spans 15 amino acids. The V end lost 0 bases, the J end lost 3 bases, and 12 bases lay between the germline ends. CDR1 is SGHRS, CDR2 YFSETQ, per germline. The CDR3 sequence: CASSLADTGEETQYF. The CDR3 DNA reads TGCGCCAGCAGCTTGGCTGACACGGGGGAAGAGACCCAGTACTTC.